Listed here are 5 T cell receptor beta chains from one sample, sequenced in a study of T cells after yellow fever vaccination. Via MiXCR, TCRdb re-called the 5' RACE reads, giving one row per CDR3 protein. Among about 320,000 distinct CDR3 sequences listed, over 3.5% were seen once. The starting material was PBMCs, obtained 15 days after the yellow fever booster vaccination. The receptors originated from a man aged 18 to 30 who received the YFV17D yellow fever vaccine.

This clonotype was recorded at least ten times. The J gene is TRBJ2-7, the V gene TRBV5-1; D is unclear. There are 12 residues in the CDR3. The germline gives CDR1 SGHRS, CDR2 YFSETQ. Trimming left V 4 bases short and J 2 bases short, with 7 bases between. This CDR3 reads CASSREPYEQYF. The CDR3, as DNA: TGCGCCAGCAGCCGTGAACCCTACGAGCAGTACTTC.

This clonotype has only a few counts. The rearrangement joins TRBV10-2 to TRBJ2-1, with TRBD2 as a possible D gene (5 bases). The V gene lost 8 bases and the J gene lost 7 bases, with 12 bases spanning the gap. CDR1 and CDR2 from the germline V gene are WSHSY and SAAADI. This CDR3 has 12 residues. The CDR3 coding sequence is TGCGCCAGCCGCGGGCCCCTTAATGAGCAGTTCTTC. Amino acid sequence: CASRGPLNEQFF.

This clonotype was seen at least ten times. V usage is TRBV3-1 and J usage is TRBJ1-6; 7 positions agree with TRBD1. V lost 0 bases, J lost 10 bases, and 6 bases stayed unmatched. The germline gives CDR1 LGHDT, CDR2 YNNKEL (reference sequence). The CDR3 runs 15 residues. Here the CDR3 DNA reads TGTGCCAGCAGCCAAGAATGGGACAGAGGGTCACCCCTCCACTTT. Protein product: CASSQEWDRGSPLHF.

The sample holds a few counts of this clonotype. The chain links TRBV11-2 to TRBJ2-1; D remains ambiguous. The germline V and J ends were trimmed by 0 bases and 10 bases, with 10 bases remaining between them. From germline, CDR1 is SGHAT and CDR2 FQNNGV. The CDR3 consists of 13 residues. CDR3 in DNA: TGTGCCAGCAGCTTAGATCTTGGTCGCGAGCAGTTCTTC. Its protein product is CASSLDLGREQFF.

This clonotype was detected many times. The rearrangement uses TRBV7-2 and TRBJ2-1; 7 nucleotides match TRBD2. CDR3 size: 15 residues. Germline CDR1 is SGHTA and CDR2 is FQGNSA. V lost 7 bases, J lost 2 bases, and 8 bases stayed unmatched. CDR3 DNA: TGTGCCAGCATCCCTATAGCGGGTCCCTACAATGAGCAGTTCTTC. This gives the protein CASIPIAGPYNEQFF.